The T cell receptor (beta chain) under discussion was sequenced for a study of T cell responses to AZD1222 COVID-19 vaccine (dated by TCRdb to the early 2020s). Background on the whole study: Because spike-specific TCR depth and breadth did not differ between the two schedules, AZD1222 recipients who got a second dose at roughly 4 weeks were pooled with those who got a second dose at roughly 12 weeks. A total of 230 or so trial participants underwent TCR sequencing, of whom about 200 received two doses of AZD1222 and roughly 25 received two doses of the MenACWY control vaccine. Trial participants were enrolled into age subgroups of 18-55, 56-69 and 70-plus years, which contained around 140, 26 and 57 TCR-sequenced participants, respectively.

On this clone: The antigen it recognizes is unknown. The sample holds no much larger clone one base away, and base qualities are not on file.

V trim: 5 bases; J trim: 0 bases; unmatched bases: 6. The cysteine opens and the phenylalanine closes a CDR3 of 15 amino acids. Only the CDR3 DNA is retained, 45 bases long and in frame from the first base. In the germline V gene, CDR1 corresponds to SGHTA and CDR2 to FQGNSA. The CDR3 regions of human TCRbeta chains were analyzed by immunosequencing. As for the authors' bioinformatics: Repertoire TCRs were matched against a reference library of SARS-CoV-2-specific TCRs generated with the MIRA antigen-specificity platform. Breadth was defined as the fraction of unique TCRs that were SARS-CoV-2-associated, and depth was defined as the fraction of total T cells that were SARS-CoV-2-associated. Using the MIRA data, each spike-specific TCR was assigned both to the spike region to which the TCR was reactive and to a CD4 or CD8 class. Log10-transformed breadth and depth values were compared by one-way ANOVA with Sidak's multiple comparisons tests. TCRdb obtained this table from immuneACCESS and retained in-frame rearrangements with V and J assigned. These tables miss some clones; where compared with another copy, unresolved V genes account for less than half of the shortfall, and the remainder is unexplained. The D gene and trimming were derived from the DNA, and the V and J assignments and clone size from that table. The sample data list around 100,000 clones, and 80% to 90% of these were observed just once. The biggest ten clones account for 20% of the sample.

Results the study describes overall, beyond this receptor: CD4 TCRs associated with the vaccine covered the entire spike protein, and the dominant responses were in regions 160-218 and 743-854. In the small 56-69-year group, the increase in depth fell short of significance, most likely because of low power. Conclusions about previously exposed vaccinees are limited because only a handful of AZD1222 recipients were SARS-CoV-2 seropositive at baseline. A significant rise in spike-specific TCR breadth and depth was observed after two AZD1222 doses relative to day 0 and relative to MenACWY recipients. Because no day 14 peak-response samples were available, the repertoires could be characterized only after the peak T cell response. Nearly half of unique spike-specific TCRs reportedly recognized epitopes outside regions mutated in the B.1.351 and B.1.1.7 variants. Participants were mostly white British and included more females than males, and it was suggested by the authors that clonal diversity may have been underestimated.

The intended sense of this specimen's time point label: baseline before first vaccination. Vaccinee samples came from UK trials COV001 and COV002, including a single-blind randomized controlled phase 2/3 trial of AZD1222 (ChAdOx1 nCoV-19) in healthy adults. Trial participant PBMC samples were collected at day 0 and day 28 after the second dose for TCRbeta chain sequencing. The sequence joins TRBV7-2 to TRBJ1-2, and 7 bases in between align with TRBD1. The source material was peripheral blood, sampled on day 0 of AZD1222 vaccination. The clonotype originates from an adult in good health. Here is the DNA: TGTGCCAGCAGCCAGGGACAGATAACTAACTATGGCTACACCTTC. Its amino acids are CASSQGQITNYGYTF.